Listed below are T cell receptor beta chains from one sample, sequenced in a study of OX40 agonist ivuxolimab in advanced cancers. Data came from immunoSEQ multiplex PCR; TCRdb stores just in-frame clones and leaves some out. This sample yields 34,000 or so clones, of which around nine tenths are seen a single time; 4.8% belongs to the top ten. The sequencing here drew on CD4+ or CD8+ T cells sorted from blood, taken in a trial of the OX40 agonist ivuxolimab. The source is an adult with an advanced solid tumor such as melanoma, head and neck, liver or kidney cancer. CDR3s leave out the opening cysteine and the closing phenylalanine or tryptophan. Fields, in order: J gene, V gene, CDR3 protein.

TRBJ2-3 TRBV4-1 ASTAGGTDTQY
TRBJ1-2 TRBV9 ASSGGGYGYT
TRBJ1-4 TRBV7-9 ASSKTGGHEKLF
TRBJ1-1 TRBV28 ASSPGTNTEAF
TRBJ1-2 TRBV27 ASSFGQGAHGYT
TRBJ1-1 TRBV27 ASKIQPNTEAF
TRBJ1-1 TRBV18 ASSPSGLHTEAF
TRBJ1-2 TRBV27 ASSLRTGGEGYT
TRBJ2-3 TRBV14 ASSPRDSLSTDTQY
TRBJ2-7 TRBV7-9 ASSRDFMEQY
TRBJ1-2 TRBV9 ASSVGGSNYGYT
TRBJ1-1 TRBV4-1 ASSQVGVGNTEAF
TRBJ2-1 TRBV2 ASSDRLYNEQF
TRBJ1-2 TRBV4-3 ASSQDGGVGGYT
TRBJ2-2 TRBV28 ASSFLSGRRDTGELF
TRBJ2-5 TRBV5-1 ASSLLGGRETQY
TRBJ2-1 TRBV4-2 ASSQEPGQGINEQF
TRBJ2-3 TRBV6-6 ASSYEGTADTQY
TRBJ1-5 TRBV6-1 ASSEAGQGNQPQH
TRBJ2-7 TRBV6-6 ASSYSSAQGQY
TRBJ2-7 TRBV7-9 ASSRTGAYEQY
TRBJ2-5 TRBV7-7 ASSLDGEGETQY
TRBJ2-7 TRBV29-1 SIAPGQGYEQY
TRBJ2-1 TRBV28 ASTGTGGYNEQF
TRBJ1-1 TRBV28 ASSLHSMNTEAF
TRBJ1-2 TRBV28 ASTTDGDYGYT
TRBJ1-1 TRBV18 ASSPSGPVEAF
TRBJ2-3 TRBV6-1 ASLGLRATQY
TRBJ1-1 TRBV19 ASSIANGYNTEAF
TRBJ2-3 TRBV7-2 ASSHGRILTDTQY
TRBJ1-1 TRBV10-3 AIRRGTEAF
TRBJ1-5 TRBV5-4 ASSGISRDRGPGNQPQH
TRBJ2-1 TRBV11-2 ASSFIERGYRNEQF
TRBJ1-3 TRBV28 ASSFPTERSSGNTIY
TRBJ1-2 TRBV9 ASSDQVSNYGYT
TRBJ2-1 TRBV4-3 ASSQDPSGSGNEQF
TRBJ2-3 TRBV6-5 ASSHVGGSTDTQY
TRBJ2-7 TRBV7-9 ASSLGGTSGSYEQY
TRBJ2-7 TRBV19 ASATGPGGSYEQY
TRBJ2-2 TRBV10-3 AISGAGELF
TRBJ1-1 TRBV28 ASSLARWGTEAF
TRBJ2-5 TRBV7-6 ASSLSAGGWETQY